This T cell receptor (beta chain) was identified in a study of a mutant IDH1 vaccine in newly diagnosed glioma. Turning to the study itself: The study started vaccination 4-6 weeks after radiotherapy alone, or with temozolomide cycles. Patients had received radiotherapy, temozolomide, or both previously, most receiving both. The study, taken as a whole, reports: With respect to changes in top peripheral T cell clonotypes, pseudoprogression seemed unrelated.

Germline V gene sequence: CDR1 SEHNR, CDR2 FQNEAQ (reference sequence). Between the trimmed V and J ends, which lost 4 bases and 3 bases, there was a span of 10 bases. The CDR3 runs 14 residues. Remarks on this clone: Its specificity is unknown.

The method was immunoSEQ multiplex PCR; TCRdb's version includes in-frame clones alone and lacks a portion of them. Here the sample spans tens of thousands of clones, approximately 88% being singletons. Time point specified: week 35, safety follow-up. Doses consisted of 300 ug of mutant IDH1 20-mer peptide each, paired with topical imiquimod. Astrocytomas found in donors were new, WHO grade 3 or 4, IDH1-mutant and ATRX-lost. The TCR sequence derives from a man aged 18 to 35 with glioma. The J gene is TRBJ1-3, the V gene TRBV7-9; D remains unclear. Here the sequenced sample was PBMCs, taken from a glioma patient whose treatment included an IDH1 peptide vaccine. The CDR3 region is CASSSEVGGNTIYF. The CDR3 DNA sequence: TGTGCCAGCAGCTCCGAAGTTGGTGGAAACACCATATATTTT.